These 25 T cell receptor beta chains were sequenced from one sample in a study of shared clonotypes between healthy human individuals. Generated by immunoSEQ multiplex PCR, the TCRdb table keeps only in-frame clones and is missing some. This sample has 900,000 to 1,200,000 clones, with around 78% found just once. The sample comprised memory CD4+ T cells from PBMCs. Subset: CD45RA-negative fraction. All receptors come from a man younger than 35 in good health. Some clones in this sample may be carry-over from other donors' samples.

The chain links TRBV5-8 to TRBJ2-1, with D tentatively TRBD2 (5 bases). V was trimmed by 1 base and J by 6 bases, leaving 14 bases between them. CDR3 length: 15 residues. Germline CDR1 reads SGHTS; CDR2 reads YDEGEE. The DNA for the CDR3 is TGTGCCAGCAGCTTGTCGACCTTTGGGAGCAATGAGCAGTTCTTC. Translated: CASSLSTFGSNEQFF.

This rearrangement joins TRBV18 to TRBJ2-7; 9 bases match TRBD2. There are 15 residues in the CDR3. The germline CDR1 and CDR2 sequences are KGHSH and LQKENI. CDR3 loop: CPVPFKGTSRYEQYF. CDR3 coding DNA: TGTCCCGTGCCATTTAAAGGGACTAGCAGGTACGAGCAGTACTTC.

This chain joins TRBV29-1 and TRBJ1-2; TRBD1 agrees at 11 bases. This CDR3 is built from 15 residues. Trimming removed 7 bases from V and 0 bases from J; junction bases left unmatched: 7. Looked up from germline, CDR1 is SQVTM and CDR2 is ANQGSEA. The CDR3 DNA sequence: TGCAGCGCCTCGGGACAGGGGGTTGCTAACTATGGCTACACCTTC. Residues: CSASGQGVANYGYTF.

A note on this clone: Distinct nucleotide sequences in the sample also encode this CDR3. The V gene is TRBV5-5, the J gene TRBJ2-7; D is unclear. There are 14 residues in the CDR3. Germline V gene sequence: CDR1 SGHKS, CDR2 YYEKEE (reference sequence). V was shortened by 0 bases and J by 0 bases, with 7 bases between the two germline ends. The CDR3 DNA sequence: TGTGCCAGCAGCTTGGAGGTTAGCTCCTACGAGCAGTACTTC. Amino acids: CASSLEVSSYEQYF.

This sequence joins TRBV5-6 and TRBJ2-7; 9 positions agree with TRBD1. The V gene's germline CDR1 is SGHDT and CDR2 YYEEEE. This CDR3 has 15 residues. The ends lost 4 bases at V and 5 bases at J; junction bases unmatched: 10. CDR3 protein: CASSPTLDRGHEQYF. CDR3 nucleotides: TGTGCCAGCAGCCCCACTCTGGACAGGGGTCACGAGCAGTACTTC.

As concerns this clone: A much larger clone is a single base away; this may be a read error. The J gene is TRBJ2-2, the V gene TRBV5-1, with TRBD2 as a possible D gene (5 bases). The CDR3 is 15 residues long. The germline CDR1 and CDR2 sequences are SGHRS and YFSETQ. CDR3 in DNA: TGCGCCAGCAGCGCGGACGGCGCGAACACCGGGGAGCTGTCTTTT. The encoded protein is CASSADGANTGELSF.

V and J are TRBV7-2 and TRBJ1-2; D gene uncertain. Germline CDR1 reads SGHTA; CDR2 reads FQGNSA. The V and J ends lost 0 bases and 0 bases respectively, with 5 bases between them. The CDR3 extends over 14 amino acids. The CDR3 spells CASSLAQANYGYTF. The CDR3, as DNA: TGTGCCAGCAGCTTAGCCCAAGCTAACTATGGCTACACCTTC. Combining the CDR3 with reference TRBV7-2 and TRBJ1-2 gives the whole variable domain GAGVSQSPSNKVTEKGKDVELRCDPISGHTALYWYRQSLGQGLEFLIYFQGNSAPDKSGLPSDRFSAERTGGSVSTLTIQRTQQEDSAVYLCASSLAQANYGYTFGSGTRLTVV.

CDR3 sequence: CASSAHVAANTGELFF. CDR3 in DNA: TGTGCCAGCAGCGCTCACGTGGCCGCGAACACCGGGGAGCTGTTTTTT. The chain combines TRBV7-2 with TRBJ2-2; D unclear. Germline assignment: CDR1 SGHTA and CDR2 FQGNSA. This CDR3 spans 16 amino acids. Trimming pared 5 bases from V and 0 bases from J, leaving 13 bases between.

The chain recombines TRBV27 with TRBJ1-3; a possible D gene is TRBD1 (5 bases). Trimming left V 4 bases short and J 0 bases short, with 16 bases between. This CDR3 is built from 17 residues. Germline loops: CDR1 MNHEY, CDR2 SMNVEV (reference sequence). CDR3 DNA: TGTGCCAGCAGTTACTCAGGGAATTTCTTCTCTGGAAACACCATATATTTT. Its translation is CASSYSGNFFSGNTIYF.

V and J are TRBV28 and TRBJ2-6; D perhaps matches TRBD1 (6 bases). V was clipped by 5 bases and J by 2 bases, with 13 bases between them. Germline V CDR1 and CDR2: MDHEN, SYDVKM. The CDR3 covers 16 residues. The CDR3 spells CASSNLQGPGANVLTF. In DNA form, the CDR3 reads TGTGCCAGCAGTAACCTACAGGGACCTGGGGCCAACGTCCTGACTTTC. The full variable domain, with the rest looked up from reference TRBV28 and TRBJ2-6, is DVKVTQSSRYLVKRTGEKVFLECVQDMDHENMFWYRQDPGLGLRLIYFSYDVKMKEKGDIPEGYSVSREKKERFSLILESASTNQTSMYLCASSNLQGPGANVLTFGAGSRLTVL.

The genes are TRBV5-1 and TRBJ1-1; D perhaps matches TRBD1 (5 bases). The CDR3 has 13 amino acids. V was trimmed by 1 base and J by 7 bases, leaving 11 bases between them. Germline values: CDR1 SGHRS, CDR2 YFSETQ. The CDR3 nucleotides read TGCGCCAGCAGCTTGATTGGGGCGTTTGAAGCTTTCTTT. This encodes CASSLIGAFEAFF. Full variable domain (missing parts from reference TRBV5-1 and TRBJ1-1): KAGVTQTPRYLIKTRGQQVTLSCSPISGHRSVSWYQQTPGQGLQFLFEYFSETQRNKGNFPGRFSGRQFSNSRSEMNVSTLELGDSALYLCASSLIGAFEAFFGQGTRLTVV.

V and J are TRBV12-5 and TRBJ1-2, with 7 nucleotides matching TRBD1. Germline CDR1 LGHNT, CDR2 FRNRAP. The CDR3 covers 16 residues. V dropped 3 bases and J dropped 4; count of bases not matched to a gene: 11. The CDR3 DNA sequence: TGTGCTAGTGGTTTATCCACCGGGACAGCTGCCTATGGCTACACCTTC. Encoded protein: CASGLSTGTAAYGYTF.

The chain joins TRBV7-9 to TRBJ2-1, with TRBD2 identical over 12 bases. Germline V gives CDR1 SEHNR, CDR2 FQNEAQ (reference sequence). V was pared by 4 bases and J by 4 bases, with 11 bases of the junction left unmatched. This CDR3 comprises 18 residues. For the CDR3, the DNA is TGTGCCAGCAGCTCGTTCCTGGGGACTAGCGGGCCTTACAATGAGCAGTTCTTC. Translating it yields CASSSFLGTSGPYNEQFF.

The chain has TRBV7-2 and TRBJ2-3; possibly TRBD2 for D (7 bases). CDR1 and CDR2 from the germline V gene are SGHTA and FQGNSA. The CDR3 spans 19 residues. Trimming pared 5 bases from V and 1 base from J, leaving 25 bases between. CDR3 sequence reads: CASSVQPSGRGGGTDTQYF. For the CDR3, the DNA is TGTGCCAGCAGCGTCCAGCCTAGCGGCAGAGGGGGGGGCACAGATACGCAGTATTTT. Full variable domain (missing parts from reference TRBV7-2 and TRBJ2-3): GAGVSQSPSNKVTEKGKDVELRCDPISGHTALYWYRQSLGQGLEFLIYFQGNSAPDKSGLPSDRFSAERTGGSVSTLTIQRTQQEDSAVYLCASSVQPSGRGGGTDTQYFGPGTRLTVL.

The table lists this clone with a count of one. The identical CDR3 is also encoded by other nucleotide sequences in the sample. The rearrangement joins TRBV5-1 to TRBJ2-3; D is undetermined. V was trimmed by 0 bases and J by 0 bases, leaving 5 bases between them. The CDR3 is 14 residues long. Germline V lookup: CDR1 SGHRS, CDR2 YFSETQ. CDR3 bases: TGCGCCAGCAGCTTGGGACCGAGCACAGATACGCAGTATTTT. Residues: CASSLGPSTDTQYF.

This rearrangement joins TRBV5-1 to TRBJ2-5, with D perhaps TRBD2 (6 bases). CDR1 SGHRS and CDR2 YFSETQ come from the germline V gene. The CDR3 consists of 14 residues. The ends were cut back, 3 bases at V and 8 bases at J, with 17 bases in the middle. CDR3 in amino acids: CASSSSEAKTTQYF. CDR3 nucleotide sequence: TGCGCCAGCAGCTCTAGCGAGGCCAAGACCACCCAGTACTTC.

This sequence joins TRBV6-6 and TRBJ1-5; D is ambiguous. This CDR3 comprises 15 residues. Trimming removed 2 bases from V and 1 base from J, with 9 bases in between. Germline V gives CDR1 MNHNY, CDR2 SVGAGI (reference sequence). The CDR3 DNA reads TGTGCCAGCAGTTACGGGGTTCGGAGCAATCAGCCCCAGCATTTT. Translating gives CASSYGVRSNQPQHF.

The chain recombines TRBV27 with TRBJ1-2; a possible D gene is TRBD1 (6 bases). Germline V gene sequence: CDR1 MNHEY, CDR2 SMNVEV (reference sequence). The ends were cut back, 1 base at V and 8 bases at J, with 20 bases in the middle. The CDR3 sequence is 16 residues long. CDR3 region: CASSLWGSEGGLGYTF. The CDR3 coding sequence is TGTGCCAGCAGTTTATGGGGGTCGGAGGGGGGGCTCGGCTACACCTTC.

This chain uses TRBV7-9 with TRBJ2-3; 8 bases match TRBD2. The CDR3 is 13 residues long. Germline V gives CDR1 SEHNR, CDR2 FQNEAQ (reference sequence). Germline trimming cut 5 bases from V and 6 bases from J; bases unmatched to any gene: 4. The CDR3 DNA sequence: TGTGCCAGCAGCATTAGCGGGGTGGATACGCAGTATTTT. It encodes CASSISGVDTQYF. Full variable domain (rest looked up from reference TRBV7-9 and TRBJ2-3): DTGVSQNPRHKITKRGQNVTFRCDPISEHNRLYWYRQTLGQGPEFLTYFQNEAQLEKSRLLSDRFSAERPKGSFSTLEIQRTEQGDSAMYLCASSISGVDTQYFGPGTRLTVL.

V and J are TRBV7-9 and TRBJ2-1; D is undetermined. V lost 5 bases, J lost 9 bases, and 8 bases lay in between. The V gene's germline CDR1 is SEHNR and CDR2 FQNEAQ (reference sequence). The CDR3 has 11 amino acids. Here the CDR3 DNA reads TGTGCCAGCAGCCCCCCCGGTGAGCAGTTCTTC. Its protein product is CASSPPGEQFF.

V is TRBV27 and J is TRBJ1-1, with D tentatively TRBD1 (5 bases). The ends were cut back, 2 bases at V and 2 bases at J, with 15 bases in the middle. The V gene's germline CDR1 is MNHEY and CDR2 SMNVEV (reference sequence). The CDR3 extends over 16 amino acids. The CDR3 nucleotides read TGTGCCAGCAGTTTAAACCCTTGGGGGTCAAACACTGAAGCTTTCTTT. It encodes CASSLNPWGSNTEAFF.

This clone was counted a few times. The V gene is TRBV4-1, the J gene TRBJ2-1; 8 nucleotides line up with TRBD1. V lost 1 base, J lost 8 bases, and 10 bases stayed unmatched. This CDR3 region has 16 residues. Germline lookup yields CDR1 MGHRA and CDR2 YSYEKL. The CDR3, as DNA: TGCGCCAGCAGCCAAGGTCGGTCAGGGGGCCTGGATGAGCAGTTCTTC. It codes for CASSQGRSGGLDEQFF.

This clone occurred once. V and J are TRBV28 and TRBJ1-2; D call uncertain. From germline, CDR1 is MDHEN and CDR2 SYDVKM. There are 18 residues in the CDR3. V shed 3 bases and J shed 3 bases, with 23 bases lying between them. The CDR3 DNA reads as TGTGCCAGCAGTTTTCTTTCCGTCGATGAAGGGTTTGACTATGGCTACACCTTC. Amino acids: CASSFLSVDEGFDYGYTF.

The J gene is TRBJ2-5, the V gene TRBV7-9, with unresolved D. Germline V lookup: CDR1 SEHNR, CDR2 FQNEAQ (reference sequence). Trimming took off 4 bases at V and 5 bases at J, with 5 bases between the two ends. The length of the CDR3 is 11 residues. The CDR3: CASSSTETQYF. The CDR3 coding sequence is TGTGCCAGCAGCTCCACGGAGACCCAGTACTTC.

This chain connects TRBV14 to TRBJ2-5; possible D gene TRBD2, 6 bases. The CDR3 runs 14 residues. Germline V lookup: CDR1 SGHDN, CDR2 FVKESK. The V and J ends lost 4 bases and 4 bases respectively, with 13 bases between them. CDR3 region: CASSPGGRTETQYF. The CDR3 DNA sequence: TGTGCCAGCAGCCCCGGAGGGCGCACAGAGACCCAGTACTTC.